This T cell receptor (beta chain) comes out of a study of T cell repertoires in cytomegalovirus infection. TCRdb itself ran the reads through MiXCR, one entry per CDR3 protein. In the table there are more than 650,000 distinct CDR3 sequences, 35% of which are singletons. J lost 4 bases, V lost 6 bases, and 13 bases had no gene match. Per germline, CDR1 KGHSH and CDR2 LQKENI. The CDR3 extends over 17 amino acids. This clonotype came up a few times. The clonotype comes from a human donor in good health (CMV status not recorded). Some clones in this sample may be carry-over from other donors' samples. This chain uses TRBV18 with TRBJ2-2, with 8 bases fitting TRBD2. Source material: PBMCs. DNA for the CDR3: TGTGCCAGCTCCCCCCTCGCGGGAGGCTCACCCACCGGGGAGCTGTTTTTT. It is translated as CASSPLAGGSPTGELFF.